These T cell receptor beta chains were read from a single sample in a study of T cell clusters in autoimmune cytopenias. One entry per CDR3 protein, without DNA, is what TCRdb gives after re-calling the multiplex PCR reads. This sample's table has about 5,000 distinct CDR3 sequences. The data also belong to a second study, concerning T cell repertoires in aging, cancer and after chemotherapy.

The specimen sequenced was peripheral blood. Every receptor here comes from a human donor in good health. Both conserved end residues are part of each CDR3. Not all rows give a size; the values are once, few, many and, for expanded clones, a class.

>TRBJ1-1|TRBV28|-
CASSLTGVGTEAFF
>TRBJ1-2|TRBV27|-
CASSLGSPPAGGGYTF
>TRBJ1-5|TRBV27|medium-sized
CASSFRGPSNQPQHF
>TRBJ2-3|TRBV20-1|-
CSAPETGSSTDTQYF
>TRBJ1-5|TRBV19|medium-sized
CATIRSVNSNQPQHF
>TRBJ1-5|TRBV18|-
CASSPQGRSNQPQHF
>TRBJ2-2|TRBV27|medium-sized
CASSFSRTGIRELFF
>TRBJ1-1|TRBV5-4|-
CAGRFWTVNSEAFF
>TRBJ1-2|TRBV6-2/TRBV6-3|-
CASSGTGYARYGYTF
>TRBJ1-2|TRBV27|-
CASSDPGTGGYGYTF
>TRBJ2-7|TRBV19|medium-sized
CASSIGRNYEQYF
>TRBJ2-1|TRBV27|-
CASSLFRGEQFF
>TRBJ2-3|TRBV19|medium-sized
CASTQGVFTDTQYF
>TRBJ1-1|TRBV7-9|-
CASSLIGTEAFF
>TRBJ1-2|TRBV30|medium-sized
CAWRSGVNYGYTF
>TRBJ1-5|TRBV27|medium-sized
CASPSRVLQPQHF
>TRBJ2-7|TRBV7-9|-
CASSLNLGQGSAYEQYF
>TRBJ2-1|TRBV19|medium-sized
CASSLNGIIYNEQFF
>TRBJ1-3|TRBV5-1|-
CASSLTPGQGTNSGNTIYF
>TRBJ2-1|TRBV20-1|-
CSARDPGTSYNEQFF
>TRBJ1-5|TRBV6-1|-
CASSEGWPNQPQHF
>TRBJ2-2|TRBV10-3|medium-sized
CAISEQQSNTGELFF
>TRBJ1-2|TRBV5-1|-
CASSFQGANYGYTF
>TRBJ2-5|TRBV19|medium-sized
CATQGTSGGVTQYF
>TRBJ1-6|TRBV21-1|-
CASSLTKADRATWNSPLHF
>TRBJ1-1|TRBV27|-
CASSFSIGPTEAFF
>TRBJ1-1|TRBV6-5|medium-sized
CASSYSGVNTEAFF
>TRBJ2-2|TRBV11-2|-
CASSLVGGNTGELFF
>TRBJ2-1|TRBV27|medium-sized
CASTPDRTSYNEQFF
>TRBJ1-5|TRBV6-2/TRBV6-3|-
CAISVTGGVGQPQHF
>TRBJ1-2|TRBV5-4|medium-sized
CASSYTGRYGYTF
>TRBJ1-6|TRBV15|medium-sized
CATSSWDRDSPLHF
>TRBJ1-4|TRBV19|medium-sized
CASSSPGGREKLFF
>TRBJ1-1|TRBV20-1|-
CSAPDTMGLSTEAFF
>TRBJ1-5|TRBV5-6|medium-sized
CASSLAGGNSNQPQHF
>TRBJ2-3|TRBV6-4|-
CASSARTGGTDTQYF
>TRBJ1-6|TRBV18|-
CASSPARGQRGSPLHF
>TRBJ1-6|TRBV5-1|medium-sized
CASSPSEGNSPLHF
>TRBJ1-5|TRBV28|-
CASTRRRDRDNQPQHF
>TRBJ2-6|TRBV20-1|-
CSARDGGSSGANVLTF
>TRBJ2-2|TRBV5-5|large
CASSLIPNTGELFF
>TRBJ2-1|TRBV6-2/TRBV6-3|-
CASSYDLSGTSGINEQFF
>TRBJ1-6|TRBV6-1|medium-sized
CASSEYGRARGSPLHF
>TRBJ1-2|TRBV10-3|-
CAISAQDRANYGYTF
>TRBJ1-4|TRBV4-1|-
CASSRPGGEKLFF
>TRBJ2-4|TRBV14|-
CASSQGLGQKNIQYF
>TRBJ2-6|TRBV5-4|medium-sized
CASSLAKVGGNVLTF